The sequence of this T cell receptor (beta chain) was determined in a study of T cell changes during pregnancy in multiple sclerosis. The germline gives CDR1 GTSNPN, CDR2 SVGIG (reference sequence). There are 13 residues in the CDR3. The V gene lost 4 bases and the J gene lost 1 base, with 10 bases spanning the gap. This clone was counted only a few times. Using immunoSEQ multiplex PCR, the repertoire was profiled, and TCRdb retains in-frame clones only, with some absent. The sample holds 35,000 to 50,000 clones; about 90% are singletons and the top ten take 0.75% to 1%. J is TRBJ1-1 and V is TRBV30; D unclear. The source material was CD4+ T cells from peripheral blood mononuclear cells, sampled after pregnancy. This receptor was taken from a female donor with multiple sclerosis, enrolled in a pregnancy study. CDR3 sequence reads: CAWITEGNTEAFF. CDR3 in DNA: TGTGCCTGGATTACGGAGGGGAACACTGAAGCTTTCTTT.